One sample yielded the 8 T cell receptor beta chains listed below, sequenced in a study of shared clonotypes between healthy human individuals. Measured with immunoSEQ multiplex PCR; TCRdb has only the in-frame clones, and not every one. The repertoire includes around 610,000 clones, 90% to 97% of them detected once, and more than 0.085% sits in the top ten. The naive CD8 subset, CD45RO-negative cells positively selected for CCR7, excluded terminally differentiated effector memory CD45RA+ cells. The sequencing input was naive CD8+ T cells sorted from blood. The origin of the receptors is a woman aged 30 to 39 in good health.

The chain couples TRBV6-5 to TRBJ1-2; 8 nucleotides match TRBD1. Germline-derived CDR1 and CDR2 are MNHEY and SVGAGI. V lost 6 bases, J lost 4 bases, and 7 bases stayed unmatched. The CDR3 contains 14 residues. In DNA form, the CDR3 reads TGTGCCAGCAGCGGACAGGGCTTAGGCTATGGCTACACCTTC. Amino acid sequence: CASSGQGLGYGYTF.

This CDR3 is CASSSSTGINEQFF. Written as DNA, the CDR3 is TGTGCCAGCAGCTCTTCGACAGGGATCAATGAGCAGTTCTTC. The genes are TRBV5-6 and TRBJ2-1; TRBD1 aligns across 7 bases. The CDR3 totals 14 residues. Losses at the gene ends were 3 bases for V and 6 bases for J; bases not matched to a gene: 6. In germline, CDR1 is SGHDT, CDR2 YYEEEE.

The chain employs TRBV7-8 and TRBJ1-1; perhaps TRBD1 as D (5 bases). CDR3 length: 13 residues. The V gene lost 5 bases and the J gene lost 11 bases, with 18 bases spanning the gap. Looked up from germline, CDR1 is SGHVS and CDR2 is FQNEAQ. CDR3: CASSPGRGDTAFF. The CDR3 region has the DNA TGTGCCAGCAGCCCTGGTAGGGGAGATACGGCTTTCTTT.

The CDR3 here is CASSKVGRLGRLFF. DNA for the CDR3: TGTGCCAGCAGCAAAGTCGGCAGATTGGGCAGACTGTTTTTT. The chain combines TRBV21-1 with TRBJ1-4; no DNA check was done on the table's D call, TRBD1. TRBV21-1 is reported as a pseudogene. CDR3 length: 14 amino acids.

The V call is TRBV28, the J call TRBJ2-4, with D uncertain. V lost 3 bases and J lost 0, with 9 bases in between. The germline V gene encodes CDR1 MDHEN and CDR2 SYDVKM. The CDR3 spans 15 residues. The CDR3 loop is CASSLVPIAKNIQYF. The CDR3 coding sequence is TGTGCCAGCAGTTTGGTTCCTATAGCCAAAAACATTCAGTACTTC.

The CDR3 nucleotides read TGTGCCACCAGCACCCGGGTCCGAATCGGGACAGGGCCCAATTTTTCCTACGAGCAGTACTTC. This sequence encodes CATSTRVRIGTGPNFSYEQYF. V gene TRBV15 combines with J gene TRBJ2-7; 9 bases agree with TRBD1. The CDR3 consists of 21 residues. V trimming: 4 bases; J trimming: 1 base; junction bases outside the gene matches: 23. Looked up from germline, CDR1 is LNHNV and CDR2 is YYDKDF (reference sequence).

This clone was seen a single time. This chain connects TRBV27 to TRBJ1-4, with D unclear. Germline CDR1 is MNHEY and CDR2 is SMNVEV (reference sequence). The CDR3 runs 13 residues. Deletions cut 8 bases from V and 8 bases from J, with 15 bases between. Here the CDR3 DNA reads TGTGCCAGCGGCGCGGGAGGCGAGGAAAAACTGTTTTTT. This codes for CASGAGGEEKLFF.

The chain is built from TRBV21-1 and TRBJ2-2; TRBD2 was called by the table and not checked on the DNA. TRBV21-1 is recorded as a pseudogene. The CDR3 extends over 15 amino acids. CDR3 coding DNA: TGTGCCAGCAGCAAAGCTAGGGTAGCGGGAGGGCGAATGTTTTTT. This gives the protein CASSKARVAGGRMFF.